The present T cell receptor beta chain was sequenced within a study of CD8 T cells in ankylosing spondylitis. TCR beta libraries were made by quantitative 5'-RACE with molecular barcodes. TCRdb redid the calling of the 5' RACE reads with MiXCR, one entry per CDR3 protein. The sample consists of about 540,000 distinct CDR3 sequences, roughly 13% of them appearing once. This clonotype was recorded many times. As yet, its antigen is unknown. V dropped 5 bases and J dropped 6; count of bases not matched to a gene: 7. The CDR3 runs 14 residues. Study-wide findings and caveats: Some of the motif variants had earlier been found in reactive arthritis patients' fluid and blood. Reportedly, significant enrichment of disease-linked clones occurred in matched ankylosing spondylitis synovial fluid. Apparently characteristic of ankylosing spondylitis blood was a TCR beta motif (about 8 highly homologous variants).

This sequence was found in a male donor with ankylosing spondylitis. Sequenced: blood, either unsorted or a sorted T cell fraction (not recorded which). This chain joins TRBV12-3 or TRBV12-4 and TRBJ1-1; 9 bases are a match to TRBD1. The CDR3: CASSPGTGTAEAFF. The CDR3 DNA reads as TGTGCCAGCAGTCCCGGGACAGGGACCGCTGAAGCTTTCTTT.